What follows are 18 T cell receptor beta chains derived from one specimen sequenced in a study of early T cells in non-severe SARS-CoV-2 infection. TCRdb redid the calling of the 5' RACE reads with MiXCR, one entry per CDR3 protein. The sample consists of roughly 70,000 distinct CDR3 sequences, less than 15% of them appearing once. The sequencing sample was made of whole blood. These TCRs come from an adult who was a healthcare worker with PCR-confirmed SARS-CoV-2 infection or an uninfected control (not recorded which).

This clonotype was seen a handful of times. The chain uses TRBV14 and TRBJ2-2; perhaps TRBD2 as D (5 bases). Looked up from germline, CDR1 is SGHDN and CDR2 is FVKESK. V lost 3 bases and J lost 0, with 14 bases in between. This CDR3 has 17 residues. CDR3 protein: CASSQRGRSANTGELFF. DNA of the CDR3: TGTGCCAGCAGCCAGAGAGGGCGGAGCGCGAACACCGGGGAGCTGTTTTTT.

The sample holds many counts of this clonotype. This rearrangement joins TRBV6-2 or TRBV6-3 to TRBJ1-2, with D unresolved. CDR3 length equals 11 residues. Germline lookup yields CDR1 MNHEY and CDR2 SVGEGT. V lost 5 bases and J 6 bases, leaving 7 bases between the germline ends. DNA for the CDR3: TGTGCCAGCAGTGGACGTAATGGCTACACCTTC. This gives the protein CASSGRNGYTF.

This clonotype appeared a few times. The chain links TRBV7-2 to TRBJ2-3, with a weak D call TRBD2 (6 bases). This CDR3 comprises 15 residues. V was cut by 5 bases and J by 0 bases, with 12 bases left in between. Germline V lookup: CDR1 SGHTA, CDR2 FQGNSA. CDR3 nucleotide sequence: TGTGCCAGCAGCCCTCAGCGGGCTAGCACAGATACGCAGTATTTT. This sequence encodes CASSPQRASTDTQYF. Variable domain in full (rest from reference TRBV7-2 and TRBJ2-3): GAGVSQSPSNKVTEKGKDVELRCDPISGHTALYWYRQSLGQGLEFLIYFQGNSAPDKSGLPSDRFSAERTGGSVSTLTIQRTQQEDSAVYLCASSPQRASTDTQYFGPGTRLTVL.

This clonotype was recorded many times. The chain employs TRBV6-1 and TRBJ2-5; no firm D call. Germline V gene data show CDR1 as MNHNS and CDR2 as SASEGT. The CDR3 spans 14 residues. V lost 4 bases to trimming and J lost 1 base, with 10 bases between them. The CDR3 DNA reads TGTGCCAGCAGTGTGGATCCGATCCAAGAGACCCAGTACTTC. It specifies CASSVDPIQETQYF.

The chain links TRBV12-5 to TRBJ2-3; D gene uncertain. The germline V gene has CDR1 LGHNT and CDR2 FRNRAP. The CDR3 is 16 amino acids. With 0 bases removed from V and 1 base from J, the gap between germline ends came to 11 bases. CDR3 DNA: TGTGCTAGTGGTTTGGTACTGAGCGCCGGCACAGATACGCAGTATTTT. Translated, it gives CASGLVLSAGTDTQYF.

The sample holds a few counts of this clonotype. Here the CDR3 reads CASSGQIGGNTIYF. The CDR3 nucleotides read TGTGCCAGCAGTGGACAGATAGGAGGAAACACCATATATTTT. The chain recombines TRBV2 with TRBJ1-3; D might be TRBD1 (5 bases). This CDR3 has 14 amino acids. The germline CDR1 and CDR2 sequences are SNHLY and FYNNEI. The V end was cut by 4 bases, the J end by 4 bases, with 11 bases between.

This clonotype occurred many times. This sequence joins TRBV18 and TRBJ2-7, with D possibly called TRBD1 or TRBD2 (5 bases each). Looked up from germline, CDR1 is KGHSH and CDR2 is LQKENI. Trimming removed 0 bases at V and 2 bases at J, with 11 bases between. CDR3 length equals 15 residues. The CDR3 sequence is CASSPPRGLPYEQYF. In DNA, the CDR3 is TGTGCCAGCTCACCACCGAGGGGATTACCCTACGAGCAGTACTTC.

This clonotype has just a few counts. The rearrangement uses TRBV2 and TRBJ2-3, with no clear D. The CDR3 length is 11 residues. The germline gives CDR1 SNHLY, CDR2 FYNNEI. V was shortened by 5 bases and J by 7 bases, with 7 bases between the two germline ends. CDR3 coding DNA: TGTGCCAGCAGTCCGGGTAATACGCAGTATTTT. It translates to CASSPGNTQYF. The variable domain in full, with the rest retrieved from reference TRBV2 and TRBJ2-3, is EPEVTQTPSHQVTQMGQEVILRCVPISNHLYFYWYRQILGQKVEFLVSFYNNEISEKSEIFDDQFSVERPDGSNFTLKIRSTKLEDSAMYFCASSPGNTQYFGPGTRLTVL.

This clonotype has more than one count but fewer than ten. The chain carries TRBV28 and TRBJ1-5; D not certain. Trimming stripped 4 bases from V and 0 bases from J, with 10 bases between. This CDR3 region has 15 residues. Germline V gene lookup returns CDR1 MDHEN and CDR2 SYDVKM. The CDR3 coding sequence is TGTGCCAGCAGTTCGTCCGGGATTAGCAATCAGCCCCAGCATTTT. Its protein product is CASSSSGISNQPQHF.

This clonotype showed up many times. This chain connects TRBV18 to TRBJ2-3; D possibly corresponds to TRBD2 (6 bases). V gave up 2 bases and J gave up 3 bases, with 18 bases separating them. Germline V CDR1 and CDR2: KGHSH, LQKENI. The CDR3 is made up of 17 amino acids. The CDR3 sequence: CASSPSGLRRETDTQYF. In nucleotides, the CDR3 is TGTGCCAGCTCACCATCGGGATTGCGGCGGGAAACAGATACGCAGTATTTT.

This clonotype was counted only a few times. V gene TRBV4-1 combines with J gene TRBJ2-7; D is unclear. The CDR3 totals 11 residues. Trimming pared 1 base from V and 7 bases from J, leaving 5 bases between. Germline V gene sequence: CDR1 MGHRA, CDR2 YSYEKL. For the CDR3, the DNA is TGCGCCAGCAGCCAAGCCGGGGAGCAGTACTTC. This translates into CASSQAGEQYF.

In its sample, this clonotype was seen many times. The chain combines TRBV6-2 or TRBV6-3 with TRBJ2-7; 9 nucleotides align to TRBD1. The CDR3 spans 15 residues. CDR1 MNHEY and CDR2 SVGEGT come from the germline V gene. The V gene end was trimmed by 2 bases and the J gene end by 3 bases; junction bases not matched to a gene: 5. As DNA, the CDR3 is TGTGCCAGCAGTTACGGGGACAGGGTAAACTACGAGCAGTACTTC. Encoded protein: CASSYGDRVNYEQYF.

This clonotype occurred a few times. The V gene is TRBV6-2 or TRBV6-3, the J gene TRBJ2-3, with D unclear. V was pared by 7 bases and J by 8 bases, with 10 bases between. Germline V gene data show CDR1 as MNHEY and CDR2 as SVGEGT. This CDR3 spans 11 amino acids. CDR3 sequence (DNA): TGTGCCAGCAAAGACTCTTCTACGCAGTATTTT. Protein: CASKDSSTQYF.

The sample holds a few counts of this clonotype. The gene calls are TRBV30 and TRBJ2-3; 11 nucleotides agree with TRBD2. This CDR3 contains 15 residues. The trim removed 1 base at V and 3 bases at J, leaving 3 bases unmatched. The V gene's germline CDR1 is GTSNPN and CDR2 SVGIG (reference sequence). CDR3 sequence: CAWSEGLAETDTQYF. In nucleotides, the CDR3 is TGTGCCTGGAGTGAGGGACTAGCGGAAACAGATACGCAGTATTTT.

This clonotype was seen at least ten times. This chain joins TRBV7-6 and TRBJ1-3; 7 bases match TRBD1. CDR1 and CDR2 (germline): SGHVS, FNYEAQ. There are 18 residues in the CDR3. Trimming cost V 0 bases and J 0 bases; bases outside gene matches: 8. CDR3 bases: TGTGCCAGCAGCTTAGCGGCCCGGACAGGAGTCTCTGGAAACACCATATATTTT. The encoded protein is CASSLAARTGVSGNTIYF.

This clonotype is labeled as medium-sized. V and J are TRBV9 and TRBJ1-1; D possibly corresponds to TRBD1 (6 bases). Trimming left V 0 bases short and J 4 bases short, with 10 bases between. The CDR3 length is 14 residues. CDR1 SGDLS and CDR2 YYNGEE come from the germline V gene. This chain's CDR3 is CASSVVGGGTEAFF. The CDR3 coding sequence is TGTGCCAGCAGCGTAGTGGGAGGGGGCACTGAAGCTTTCTTT.

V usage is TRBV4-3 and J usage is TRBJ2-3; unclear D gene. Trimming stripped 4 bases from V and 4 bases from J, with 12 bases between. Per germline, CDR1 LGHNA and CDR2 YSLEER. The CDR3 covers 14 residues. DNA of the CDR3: TGCGCCAGCAGCCCTAATTTCCGTGCAGATACGCAGTATTTT. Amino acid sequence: CASSPNFRADTQYF.

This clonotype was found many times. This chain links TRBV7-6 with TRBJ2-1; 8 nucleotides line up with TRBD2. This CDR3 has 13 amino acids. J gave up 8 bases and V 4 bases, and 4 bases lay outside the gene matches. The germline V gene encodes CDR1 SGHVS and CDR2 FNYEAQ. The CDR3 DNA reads TGTGCCAGCAGCTCCAGACTAGCGCATGAGCAGTTCTTC. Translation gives CASSSRLAHEQFF.